The clone carrying this T cell receptor beta chain has a handful of counts. Its target is unknown. TCRdb reprocessed the 5' RACE reads with MiXCR, giving one entry per CDR3 protein. The data contain about 130,000 distinct CDR3 sequences, under 9% of them singletons. The data derive from a study of T cells after yellow fever vaccination. Study-level information: SMART-Seq v4 Ultra Low Input prepared the low-cell-number fractions.

The CDR3 length is 17 residues. Per the germline V gene, CDR1 is DFQATT and CDR2 is SNEGSKA (reference sequence). V lost 5 bases to trimming and J lost 2 bases; unmatched junction nucleotides: 9. General study findings and limits: Researchers cautioned that FACS-sorted repertoires could harbor abundant clonotypes contaminating from the bulk population. The secondary response peaked faster, at day 5 versus 15, but was weaker.

The specimen comprised CD8+ T cells sorted from PBMCs, sampled on the day of the yellow fever booster vaccination. This chain uses TRBV20-1 with TRBJ2-1, with 13 bases lining up with TRBD2. The clonotype was recovered from a man between 18 and 29 years old who received the YFV17D yellow fever vaccine. As DNA, the CDR3 is TGCAGTGCTTTGAACCCGGGACTAGCGGGGCCCTACAATGAGCAGTTCTTC. Translation: CSALNPGLAGPYNEQFF.